This T cell receptor beta chain was identified during a study of fetal regulatory T cell absence and autoimmunity. Study-wide background: The IPEX patients lacked clinical diabetes but had exocrine pancreas autoimmunity.

CDR1 is SGHDT and CDR2 is YYEEEE in the germline V gene. Trimming pared 3 bases from V and 7 bases from J, leaving 4 bases between. This CDR3 region has 11 residues. This clone turned up a few times. Its specificity is unknown. Sequencing was at survey level. Repertoires were generated with immunoSEQ multiplex PCR, while TCRdb's copy carries only in-frame clones and drops some. The sample carries roughly 95,000 clones, around 72% recorded once. Study-level points and caveats: TRB gene family usage was broadly similar in cord blood and pancreas. Compared with cord blood, pancreas showed oligoclonal TCR enrichment, some clones over 80-fold.

This TCR came from a male donor with IPEX syndrome. The gene calls are TRBV5-6 and TRBJ2-2; the D is unclear. Sequenced input: pancreas tissue. The CDR3 nucleotides read TGTGCCAGCAGCTGGGGCGGGGAGCTGTTTTTT. As protein: CASSWGGELFF. Combining the CDR3 with reference TRBV5-6 and TRBJ2-2 gives the whole variable domain DAGVTQSPTHLIKTRGQQVTLRCSPKSGHDTVSWYQQALGQGPQFIFQYYEEEERQRGNFPDRFSGHQFPNYSSELNVNALLLGDSALYLCASSWGGELFFGEGSRLTVL.